The entry below describes one T cell receptor beta chain. What it recognizes is unknown. This record comes from a study of cytomegalovirus exposure and HLA in healthy donors. About the research overall: There were fewer than 130 million unique TCR beta sequences, drawn from 180 million or so T cells, in an earlier analysis.

Findings of the study overall: Previous analysis showed most TCR beta V segments were productive about 87% or about 30% of the time. According to reports, the classifier identified cytomegalovirus status with high specificity and sensitivity.

Vbeta (60) and Jbeta (13) primers were used in the PCR. Sequenced by immunoSEQ multiplex PCR; TCRdb stores in-frame clones only, minus some. The data hold 210,000 or so clones, with about 77% observed a single time. Deletions cut 3 bases from V and 9 bases from J, with 19 bases between. The length of the CDR3 is 14 residues. The germline V gene has CDR1 SGDLS and CDR2 YYNGEE. The TCR sequence derives from a boy between 10 and 17 years old in good health and CMV-seronegative. The chain links TRBV9 to TRBJ2-7, with a tentative D call TRBD2 (6 bases). Source material: PBMCs. The CDR3 loop is CASSGRDSPTGQYF. CDR3 in DNA: TGTGCCAGCAGCGGGCGGGACTCCCCTACGGGGCAGTACTTC.